This passage covers 15 T cell receptor beta chains from one sample sequenced in a study of OX40 agonist ivuxolimab in advanced cancers. Using immunoSEQ multiplex PCR, the repertoire was profiled, and TCRdb retains in-frame clones only, with some absent. Altogether 30,000 or so clones are present, about 83% being singletons, with the ten largest covering about 20%. This specimen consisted of CD4+ or CD8+ T cells sorted from blood, obtained in a trial of the OX40 agonist ivuxolimab. Receptors were obtained from an adult with an advanced solid tumor such as melanoma, head and neck, liver or kidney cancer.

The chain uses TRBV7-9 and TRBJ1-5; D is uncertain. V dropped 2 bases and J dropped 4 bases, with 15 bases sitting between them. Germline V CDR1 and CDR2: SEHNR, FQNEAQ (reference sequence). CDR3 size: 16 residues. The CDR3 region is CASSLNPGMGNQPQHF. The CDR3 DNA follows: TGTGCCAGCAGCTTAAATCCGGGGATGGGTAATCAGCCCCAGCATTTT.

This chain links TRBV11-2 with TRBJ2-3, with 9 bases matching TRBD2. CDR1 and CDR2 from the germline V gene are SGHAT and FQNNGV. The junction had 7 bases not matched to a gene; V was cut back by 1 base and J by 2 bases. The CDR3 contains 17 residues. The CDR3 reads CASSLVIAGVDTDTQYF. The CDR3, as DNA: TGTGCCAGCAGCTTAGTTATAGCGGGGGTTGACACAGATACGCAGTATTTT.

The chain employs TRBV4-1 and TRBJ2-7; D gene ambiguous. Germline CDR1 reads MGHRA; CDR2 reads YSYEKL. The V gene lost 1 base and the J gene lost 0 bases, with 10 bases spanning the gap. The CDR3 spans 15 residues. Written as DNA, the CDR3 is TGCGCCAGCAGCCAAGCCACCGCGAGCTCCTACGAGCAGTACTTC. Protein: CASSQATASSYEQYF.

This clone appeared a single time. The gene calls are TRBV11-2 and TRBJ2-2; a weak D match, TRBD1 (6 bases). Germline CDR1 reads SGHAT; CDR2 reads FQNNGV. V was shortened by 5 bases and J by 0 bases, with 13 bases between the two germline ends. The CDR3 contains 16 residues. The chain's CDR3 is CASSDRQASNTGELFF. CDR3 sequence (DNA): TGTGCCAGCAGCGACAGACAGGCTTCGAACACCGGGGAGCTGTTTTTT.

The chain carries TRBV27 and TRBJ1-4; D uncertain. The CDR3 spans 11 residues. CDR1 is MNHEY and CDR2 is SMNVEV in the germline V gene (reference sequence). V lost 6 bases and J lost 8, with 7 bases in between. This CDR3 is CASRNGEKLFF. The CDR3 DNA is TGTGCCAGCAGGAACGGAGAAAAACTGTTTTTT.

The rearrangement uses TRBV27 and TRBJ1-1; TRBD1 might be the D (5 bases). CDR1 MNHEY and CDR2 SMNVEV come from the germline V gene (reference sequence). This CDR3 is 14 amino acids long. V was shortened by 5 bases and J by 0 bases, with 10 bases between the two germline ends. The CDR3 region has the DNA TGTGCCAGCAGTGCAGGACACATGAACACTGAAGCTTTCTTT. Translating gives CASSAGHMNTEAFF.

The chain employs TRBV4-1 and TRBJ2-7; 9 bases agree with TRBD2. V shed 4 bases, J shed 4 bases, and the junction held 14 bases outside the gene matches. The CDR3 runs to 17 residues. Germline values: CDR1 MGHRA, CDR2 YSYEKL. CDR3 sequence (DNA): TGCGCCAGCAGCCCCGGGGGAGGAGGGCTAGCGGGGTACGAGCAGTACTTC. This gives the protein CASSPGGGGLAGYEQYF.

The CDR3 coding sequence is TGTGCCAGCGGCTCCACTAACTATGGCTACACCTTC. Protein sequence: CASGSTNYGYTF. The chain uses TRBV6-5 and TRBJ1-2; D not resolved. CDR3 length: 12 amino acids. V was cut by 8 bases and J by 0 bases, with 7 bases left in between. Per germline, CDR1 MNHEY and CDR2 SVGAGI.

The chain couples TRBV28 to TRBJ2-7; D possibly corresponds to TRBD2 (5 bases). The germline gives CDR1 MDHEN, CDR2 SYDVKM. There are 15 residues in the CDR3. V was clipped by 7 bases and J by 4 bases, with 20 bases between them. This CDR3 reads CASKPLVGSGYEQYF. The DNA of the CDR3 is TGTGCCAGCAAACCCTTGGTAGGGTCGGGGTACGAGCAGTACTTC.

The chain couples TRBV19 to TRBJ2-7; 9 bases map to TRBD1. In germline, CDR1 is LNHDA, CDR2 SQIVND (reference sequence). The V and J ends lost 8 bases and 0 bases, in that order; junction bases with no gene match: 14. This CDR3 has 17 residues. The CDR3 coding sequence is TGTGCCAGTTACCAAAGGGGGCGGGACAGGGACTCCTACGAGCAGTACTTC. Its translation is CASYQRGRDRDSYEQYF.

About this clone itself: The sample holds other DNA sequences that translate to the same CDR3. The chain couples TRBV6-5 to TRBJ1-4; tentatively, D is TRBD1 (5 bases). The germline gives CDR1 MNHEY, CDR2 SVGAGI. This CDR3 is 14 amino acids long. The V end lost 5 bases, the J end lost 8 bases, and 15 bases lay between the germline ends. CDR3 sequence reads: CASSLGTGREKLFF. The CDR3 nucleotides are TGTGCCAGCAGTCTGGGGACGGGGAGAGAAAAACTGTTTTTT.

The V and J genes are TRBV4-1 and TRBJ2-5; D gene uncertain. This CDR3 is built from 14 residues. Trimming took off 1 base at V and 5 bases at J, with 11 bases between the two ends. The V gene's germline CDR1 is MGHRA and CDR2 YSYEKL. This CDR3 reads CASSQGYYRETQYF. CDR3 bases: TGCGCCAGCAGCCAAGGATACTATCGGGAGACCCAGTACTTC.

The gene calls are TRBV28 and TRBJ2-1; TRBD1 matches at 10 bases. Losses at the gene ends were 6 bases for V and 5 bases for J; bases not matched to a gene: 7. Germline CDR1 is MDHEN and CDR2 is SYDVKM. This CDR3 region has 15 residues. The CDR3 sequence is CASSSPDRGHNEQFF. The CDR3 DNA follows: TGTGCCAGCAGCTCCCCCGACAGGGGGCACAATGAGCAGTTCTTC. Full variable domain (missing parts from reference TRBV28 and TRBJ2-1): DVKVTQSSRYLVKRTGEKVFLECVQDMDHENMFWYRQDPGLGLRLIYFSYDVKMKEKGDIPEGYSVSREKKERFSLILESASTNQTSMYLCASSSPDRGHNEQFFGPGTRLTVL.

This clone was counted between two and nine times. The chain uses TRBV2 and TRBJ1-2; TRBD1 matches 9 bases. Germline-derived CDR1 and CDR2 are SNHLY and FYNNEI. V lost 6 bases to trimming and J lost 5 bases; unmatched junction nucleotides: 4. This CDR3 contains 13 residues. The CDR3 loop reads CASRRQGDYGYTF. The CDR3 DNA reads TGTGCCAGCAGGCGACAGGGGGATTATGGCTACACCTTC.

V usage is TRBV9 and J usage is TRBJ2-7; 8 bases line up with TRBD2. The CDR3 extends over 15 amino acids. Germline loops: CDR1 SGDLS, CDR2 YYNGEE. After removal of 4 bases from V and 0 bases from J, the junction contained 6 bases not matched to a gene. The CDR3 DNA sequence: TGTGCCAGCAGCTCCGGGGGGGAGGGCTCCTACGAGCAGTACTTC. This codes for CASSSGGEGSYEQYF.